These 25 T cell receptor beta chains originate from one sample sequenced in a study of OX40 agonist ivuxolimab in advanced cancers. Using immunoSEQ multiplex PCR, the repertoire was profiled, and TCRdb retains in-frame clones only, with some absent. Among around 75,000 clones listed, roughly nine tenths were seen once. The starting material was CD4+ or CD8+ T cells sorted from blood, obtained in a trial of the OX40 agonist ivuxolimab. These receptors all come from an adult with an advanced solid tumor such as melanoma, head and neck, liver or kidney cancer.

V usage is TRBV10-3 and J usage is TRBJ2-7; 12 positions match TRBD1. The CDR3 contains 14 residues. J was trimmed by 4 bases and V by 10 bases; bases with no gene match: 8. Germline values: CDR1 ENHRY, CDR2 SYGVKD. The CDR3 here is CATAPGQGAYEQYF. The CDR3 DNA reads TGTGCCACCGCGCCGGGACAGGGGGCTTACGAGCAGTACTTC.

V gene TRBV20-1 combines with J gene TRBJ2-1; D perhaps matches TRBD1 (5 bases). With 4 bases removed from V and 10 bases from J, the gap between germline ends came to 11 bases. CDR3 size: 11 residues. CDR1 and CDR2 (germline): DFQATT, SNEGSKA (reference sequence). The CDR3 sequence: CSAIWGQEQFF. In nucleotides, the CDR3 is TGCAGTGCTATTTGGGGCCAAGAGCAGTTCTTC.

The chain employs TRBV5-5 and TRBJ2-2, with D unclear. CDR1 is SGHKS and CDR2 is YYEKEE in the germline V gene (reference sequence). V was pared by 1 base and J by 0 bases, with 10 bases between. This CDR3 region has 16 residues. The CDR3 region is CASSLRVRANTGELFF. CDR3 nucleotides: TGTGCCAGCAGCTTGCGGGTTCGGGCGAACACCGGGGAGCTGTTTTTT.

The chain couples TRBV4-2 to TRBJ1-6; the D is unclear. Germline loops: CDR1 LGHNA, CDR2 YNFKEQ. This CDR3 region has 17 residues. The V and J ends lost 4 bases and 3 bases respectively, with 16 bases between them. In DNA, the CDR3 is TGTGCCAGCAGCCGTACCTCCACAGTTAACTATAATTCACCCCTCCACTTT. Encoded protein: CASSRTSTVNYNSPLHF.

This clone was recorded only once. This chain links TRBV5-6 with TRBJ2-7; D is possibly TRBD2 (6 bases). Trimming left V 0 bases short and J 4 bases short, with 11 bases between. Germline V CDR1 and CDR2: SGHDT, YYEEEE. The CDR3 runs to 14 residues. CDR3 bases: TGTGCCAGCAGCTTGGGTGGGCGGGATTACGAGCAGTACTTC. Amino acid sequence: CASSLGGRDYEQYF.

The rearrangement joins TRBV5-1 to TRBJ2-7; 7 bases map to TRBD2. Germline V CDR1 and CDR2: SGHRS, YFSETQ. Losses at the gene ends were 4 bases for V and 2 bases for J; bases not matched to a gene: 12. This CDR3 spans 16 amino acids. The CDR3 sequence: CASSLRAGEPAYEQYF. CDR3 sequence (DNA): TGCGCCAGCAGCCTGCGGGCGGGAGAACCCGCCTACGAGCAGTACTTC. Full variable domain (missing parts from reference TRBV5-1 and TRBJ2-7): KAGVTQTPRYLIKTRGQQVTLSCSPISGHRSVSWYQQTPGQGLQFLFEYFSETQRNKGNFPGRFSGRQFSNSRSEMNVSTLELGDSALYLCASSLRAGEPAYEQYFGPGTRLTVT.

The rearrangement joins TRBV5-6 to TRBJ1-5, with a tentative D call TRBD1 (6 bases). This CDR3 has 14 amino acids. Germline lookup yields CDR1 SGHDT and CDR2 YYEEEE. Trimming removed 1 base at V and 7 bases at J, with 12 bases between. The CDR3 sequence is CASSLLGGGQPQHF. CDR3 coding DNA: TGTGCCAGCAGCTTGCTCGGGGGCGGGCAGCCCCAGCATTTT.

The J gene is TRBJ2-3, the V gene TRBV7-9; TRBD1 might be the D (7 bases). This CDR3 is 16 amino acids long. V was cut by 4 bases and J by 6 bases, with 20 bases left in between. Germline V gene data show CDR1 as SEHNR and CDR2 as FQNEAQ (reference sequence). Written as DNA, the CDR3 is TGTGCCAGCAGCTCATTAGGAGGGGGCGGGTTCGATACGCAGTATTTT. This encodes CASSSLGGGGFDTQYF.

The rearrangement uses TRBV18 and TRBJ2-3; 7 bases match TRBD1. CDR3 size: 13 residues. CDR1 is KGHSH, CDR2 LQKENI, per germline. After removal of 4 bases from V and 6 bases from J, the junction contained 4 bases not matched to a gene. The CDR3 nucleotides are TGTGCCAGCTCACAGACAGGGTTGGATACGCAGTATTTT. The encoded protein is CASSQTGLDTQYF.

The rearrangement uses TRBV6-5 and TRBJ2-1; no clear D. Trimming cost V 0 bases and J 4 bases, with 7 bases left between them. Germline CDR1 is MNHEY and CDR2 is SVGAGI. The CDR3 sequence is 14 residues long. The CDR3 loop is CASSYSLIYNEQFF. The CDR3 DNA reads TGTGCCAGCAGTTACTCTCTTATTTACAATGAGCAGTTCTTC.

The chain couples TRBV29-1 to TRBJ1-1, with 8 bases identical to TRBD1. The CDR3 contains 13 residues. J gave up 5 bases and V 6 bases, and 8 bases lay outside the gene matches. The V gene's germline CDR1 is SQVTM and CDR2 ANQGSEA. CDR3 bases: TGCAGCGTACAATCAGGGGGCCGGACTGAAGCTTTCTTT. Translation: CSVQSGGRTEAFF.

The rearrangement joins TRBV7-2 to TRBJ1-1; TRBD1 matches at 8 bases. The CDR3 length is 15 residues. The J segment lost 0 bases and the V segment lost 5 bases, leaving 5 bases of the junction unmatched. Germline V gene lookup returns CDR1 SGHTA and CDR2 FQGNSA. CDR3 bases: TGTGCCAGCAGCCGTAGACAGGGGATGAACACTGAAGCTTTCTTT. Its translation: CASSRRQGMNTEAFF.

V is TRBV19 and J is TRBJ2-7, with D possibly TRBD1 on 5 matching bases. This CDR3 is 14 amino acids long. Trimming took off 3 bases at V and 3 bases at J, with 12 bases between the two ends. CDR1 and CDR2 (germline): LNHDA, SQIVND (reference sequence). CDR3 in amino acids: CASSIQGSYYEQYF. CDR3 coding DNA: TGTGCCAGTAGTATCCAGGGATCGTACTACGAGCAGTACTTC.

This chain connects TRBV27 to TRBJ1-5; TRBD1 matches at 7 bases. The trim removed 5 bases at V and 1 base at J, leaving 8 bases unmatched. Germline loops: CDR1 MNHEY, CDR2 SMNVEV (reference sequence). The CDR3 is 16 amino acids. CDR3 sequence (DNA): TGTGCCAGCAGTCCTTGGACAGGCGCCAGCAATCAGCCCCAGCATTTT. Translating gives CASSPWTGASNQPQHF.

The rearrangement uses TRBV4-2 and TRBJ1-2, with TRBD1 identical over 8 bases. This CDR3 is 15 amino acids long. Germline V gives CDR1 LGHNA, CDR2 YNFKEQ. V dropped 3 bases and J dropped 7; count of bases not matched to a gene: 10. The CDR3 nucleotides are TGTGCCAGCAGCCACCCAGGAGGACAGGGAAGTGGCTACACCTTC. Its protein is CASSHPGGQGSGYTF.

V gene TRBV11-2 combines with J gene TRBJ2-5, with D perhaps given as TRBD1 or TRBD2 (6 bases each). The DNA end favors TRBJ2-7, so the J call may be wrong. Germline CDR1 SGHAT, CDR2 FQNNGV. This CDR3 has 18 amino acids. CDR3 in DNA: TGTGCCAGCAGCTTAGCTTTCTGGGGGAGGACAGCCTCCTACGAGCAGTACTTC. Its translation is CASSLAFWGRTASYEQYF.

The chain uses TRBV6-6 and TRBJ2-2, with 7 bases that match TRBD1. Unmatched junction bases numbered 10, after V lost 6 bases and J lost 3 bases. This CDR3 has 16 residues. The germline CDR1 and CDR2 sequences are MNHNY and SVGAGI (reference sequence). CDR3 bases: TGTGCCAGCAGCTACGACAGGGCCCGGGACACCGGGGAGCTGTTTTTT. Translation gives CASSYDRARDTGELFF.

V gene TRBV2 combines with J gene TRBJ2-7; D remains ambiguous. Trimming removed 3 bases from V and 4 bases from J, with 13 bases in between. Germline V gene sequence: CDR1 SNHLY, CDR2 FYNNEI. The CDR3 totals 14 residues. CDR3 loop: CASSDPLVPYEQYF. The CDR3 DNA follows: TGTGCCAGCAGTGACCCGCTCGTACCTTACGAGCAGTACTTC. The full variable domain, its missing parts supplied by reference TRBV2 and TRBJ2-7, is EPEVTQTPSHQVTQMGQEVILRCVPISNHLYFYWYRQILGQKVEFLVSFYNNEISEKSEIFDDQFSVERPDGSNFTLKIRSTKLEDSAMYFCASSDPLVPYEQYFGPGTRLTVT.

This rearrangement joins TRBV27 to TRBJ2-7; 10 bases match TRBD2. This CDR3 contains 14 residues. The V segment lost 6 bases and the J segment 4 bases; nucleotides outside the gene matches: 6. The germline gives CDR1 MNHEY, CDR2 SMNVEV (reference sequence). The CDR3 spells CASRILAGAYEQYF. In DNA form, the CDR3 reads TGTGCCAGCAGGATTCTAGCGGGAGCTTACGAGCAGTACTTC.

The chain uses TRBV19 and TRBJ2-3, with TRBD1 matching 8 bases. The J segment lost 2 bases and the V segment lost 6 bases, leaving 10 bases of the junction unmatched. The CDR3 contains 16 residues. Germline lookup yields CDR1 LNHDA and CDR2 SQIVND (reference sequence). The chain's CDR3 is CASRNRTGRLTDTQYF. The CDR3 DNA follows: TGTGCCAGTAGAAACAGGACAGGGCGGCTCACAGATACGCAGTATTTT.

The rearrangement joins TRBV20-1 to TRBJ2-1, with a weak D call TRBD1 (6 bases). The CDR3 runs 11 residues. Germline V CDR1 and CDR2: DFQATT, SNEGSKA (reference sequence). Trimming cost V 2 bases and J 11 bases, with 10 bases left between them. In DNA, the CDR3 is TGCAGTGCTAGAACGACAGGTCAGCAGTTCTTC. Translated, it gives CSARTTGQQFF.

The chain is built from TRBV7-2 and TRBJ2-5; no definite D call. V dropped 5 bases and J dropped 2 bases, with 9 bases sitting between them. CDR1 and CDR2 from the germline V gene are SGHTA and FQGNSA. The CDR3 runs to 13 residues. This CDR3 is CASSLTAQETQYF. For the CDR3, the DNA is TGTGCCAGCAGCCTCACGGCGCAAGAGACCCAGTACTTC.

In this sample, this clone turned up once. CDR3 bases: TGTGCCAGCGTCGGTGGGGGCTGGTACCAAGAGACCCAGTACTTC. It codes for CASVGGGWYQETQYF. The rearrangement links TRBV6-1 to TRBJ2-5, with D possibly matching TRBD1 (6 bases). Germline V gene data show CDR1 as MNHNS and CDR2 as SASEGT. Trimming left V 8 bases short and J 0 bases short, with 16 bases between. The CDR3 covers 15 residues.

The chain combines TRBV10-3 with TRBJ1-4, with TRBD1 matching over 7 bases. There are 15 residues in the CDR3. Germline loops: CDR1 ENHRY, CDR2 SYGVKD. With V trimmed by 2 bases and J by 3 bases, 3 bases remained unmatched. The CDR3 DNA reads TGTGCCATCAGTGAGACAGGGGCCTCTAATGAAAAACTGTTTTTT. This translates into CAISETGASNEKLFF.

The V call is TRBV29-1, the J call TRBJ2-7, with D maybe TRBD1 (5 bases). This CDR3 has 12 amino acids. From germline, CDR1 is SQVTM and CDR2 ANQGSEA. The V gene lost 4 bases and the J gene lost 6 bases, with 13 bases spanning the gap. This CDR3 is CSVGQGISEQYF. The CDR3 bases are TGCAGCGTTGGGCAGGGAATCTCCGAGCAGTACTTC.